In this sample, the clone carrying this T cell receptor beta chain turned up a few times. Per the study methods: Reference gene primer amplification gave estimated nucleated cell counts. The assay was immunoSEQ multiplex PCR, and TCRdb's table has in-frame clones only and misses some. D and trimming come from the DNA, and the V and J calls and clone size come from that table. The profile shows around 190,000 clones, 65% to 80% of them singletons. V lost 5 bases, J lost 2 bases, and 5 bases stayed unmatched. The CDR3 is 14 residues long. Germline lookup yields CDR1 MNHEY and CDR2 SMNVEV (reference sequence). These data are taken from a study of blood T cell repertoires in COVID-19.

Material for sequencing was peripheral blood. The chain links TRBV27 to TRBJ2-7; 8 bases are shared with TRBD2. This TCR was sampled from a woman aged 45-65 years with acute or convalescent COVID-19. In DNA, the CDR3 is TGTGCCAGCAGTCCCGGGAGGGCCCCCTACGAGCAGTACTTC. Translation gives CASSPGRAPYEQYF.